The 26 T cell receptor beta chains in this list originate from one sample, sequenced in a study of CD8 T cells in Susac syndrome. Random hexamers primed reverse transcription of roughly 0.5 to 1 ug RNA. TCRdb used MiXCR to reprocess the immunoSEQ multiplex PCR reads, holding one entry per CDR3 protein. The sample shows 350,000 to 550,000 distinct CDR3 sequences, about 85% of them seen only once. Sequenced sample: CD8+ T cells from PBMCs. All receptors come from a human donor with multiple sclerosis.

The V gene is TRBV28, the J gene TRBJ2-2, with a tentative D call TRBD1 (6 bases). V was clipped by 5 bases and J by 2 bases, with 12 bases between them. The CDR3 is 15 amino acids. Looked up from germline, CDR1 is MDHEN and CDR2 is SYDVKM. CDR3 in DNA: TGTGCCAGCAGTCCCTGGACAGAAAACACCGGGGAGCTGTTTTTT. Its translation is CASSPWTENTGELFF.

The V and J genes are TRBV7-6 and TRBJ2-1; the D gene is possibly TRBD2 (5 bases). The V gene's germline CDR1 is SGHVS and CDR2 FNYEAQ. V gave up 5 bases and J gave up 0 bases, with 14 bases separating them. The CDR3 loop spans 16 amino acids. CDR3 loop: CASSPMSGHSYNEQFF. As DNA, the CDR3 is TGTGCCAGCAGCCCCATGAGCGGTCACTCCTACAATGAGCAGTTCTTC.

This clonotype has a handful of counts. CDR3 in amino acids: CASSLSADTEAFF. CDR3 bases: TGTGCCAGCAGTTTGTCGGCAGACACTGAAGCTTTCTTT. The gene calls are TRBV27 and TRBJ1-1, with D uncertain. The germline V and J ends were trimmed by 3 bases and 3 bases, with 8 bases remaining between them. Germline lookup yields CDR1 MNHEY and CDR2 SMNVEV (reference sequence). This CDR3 has 13 residues.

The chain couples TRBV3-1 to TRBJ2-1; D remains unclear. This CDR3 contains 13 residues. Germline values: CDR1 LGHDT, CDR2 YNNKEL (reference sequence). V shed 3 bases and J shed 7 bases, with 10 bases lying between them. This CDR3 is CASSQSRSNEQFF. For the CDR3, the DNA is TGTGCCAGCAGCCAGTCCCGATCGAATGAGCAGTTCTTC.

There are a few counts of this clonotype. The DNA of the CDR3 is TGTGCCAGCAGTCGGATTTCCTACGAGCAGTACTTC. Residues: CASSRISYEQYF. The J gene is TRBJ2-7, the V gene TRBV7-2; no clear D. V gave up 6 bases and J gave up 1 base, with 7 bases separating them. There are 12 residues in the CDR3. Germline V lookup: CDR1 SGHTA, CDR2 FQGNSA.

The chain uses TRBV6-4 and TRBJ2-3, with D perhaps matching TRBD2 (6 bases). The length of the CDR3 is 14 residues. V shed 3 bases and J shed 2 bases, with 9 bases lying between them. Germline lookup yields CDR1 MRHNA and CDR2 SNTAGT. As DNA, the CDR3 is TGTGCCAGCAGTGATGGCGGGGCCACAGATACGCAGTATTTT. Translating it yields CASSDGGATDTQYF.

A single count supports this clonotype. The V gene is TRBV7-2, the J gene TRBJ2-1; TRBD2 aligns across 9 bases. V shed 5 bases, J shed 7 bases, and the junction held 18 bases outside the gene matches. The CDR3 covers 18 residues. Per germline, CDR1 SGHTA and CDR2 FQGNSA. The CDR3 DNA follows: TGTGCCAGCAGCCTACCTTCCATTAGCGGGAGCCGCGGGAATGAGCAGTTCTTC. As protein: CASSLPSISGSRGNEQFF. Variable domain in full (rest from reference TRBV7-2 and TRBJ2-1): GAGVSQSPSNKVTEKGKDVELRCDPISGHTALYWYRQSLGQGLEFLIYFQGNSAPDKSGLPSDRFSAERTGGSVSTLTIQRTQQEDSAVYLCASSLPSISGSRGNEQFFGPGTRLTVL.

The chain has TRBV5-1 and TRBJ2-4; 8 bases map to TRBD2. V was clipped by 3 bases and J by 1 base; unmatched bases: 9. The CDR3 is 17 residues long. In germline, CDR1 is SGHRS, CDR2 YFSETQ. CDR3 coding DNA: TGCGCCAGCAGCTCCCCAAGCGGGAGTACGGCCAAAAACATTCAGTACTTC. Residues: CASSSPSGSTAKNIQYF. The full variable domain, with the rest looked up from reference TRBV5-1 and TRBJ2-4, is KAGVTQTPRYLIKTRGQQVTLSCSPISGHRSVSWYQQTPGQGLQFLFEYFSETQRNKGNFPGRFSGRQFSNSRSEMNVSTLELGDSALYLCASSSPSGSTAKNIQYFGAGTRLSVL.

The CDR3 DNA follows: TGTGCCAGCAGCCCCCTAGCGGGGCCCGACTACAATGAGCAGTTCTTC. This translates into CASSPLAGPDYNEQFF. The rearrangement joins TRBV7-2 to TRBJ2-1; 9 bases agree with TRBD2. The germline gives CDR1 SGHTA, CDR2 FQGNSA. The CDR3 extends over 16 amino acids. Trimming at V came to 5 bases and at J to 3 bases, leaving 8 bases not matched to a gene.

V and J are TRBV24-1 and TRBJ2-5; D not certain. There are 13 residues in the CDR3. V was cut by 3 bases and J by 5 bases, with 9 bases left in between. Germline V gives CDR1 KGHDR, CDR2 SFDVKD. CDR3 in amino acids: CATSDLFGETQYF. Here the CDR3 DNA reads TGTGCCACCAGTGATCTGTTTGGGGAGACCCAGTACTTC.

The rearrangement joins TRBV29-1 to TRBJ1-1; 11 bases match TRBD1. Germline lookup yields CDR1 SQVTM and CDR2 ANQGSEA. This CDR3 is 12 amino acids long. V lost 7 bases to trimming and J lost 5 bases; unmatched junction nucleotides: 3. DNA of the CDR3: TGCAGCGGTGGGACAGGGGGAACTGAAGCTTTCTTT. Protein sequence: CSGGTGGTEAFF.

V usage is TRBV29-1 and J usage is TRBJ1-2, with 9 bases identical to TRBD1. This CDR3 spans 17 amino acids. Germline V gives CDR1 SQVTM, CDR2 ANQGSEA. V lost 6 bases and J lost 3; bases outside the gene matches: 17. For the CDR3, the DNA is TGCAGCGTCGAACAAGAGGGGACAGGGCTTCTCTACTATGGCTACACCTTC. Translated: CSVEQEGTGLLYYGYTF. Based on the CDR3 plus reference TRBV29-1 and TRBJ1-2, the full variable domain is SAVISQKPSRDICQRGTSLTIQCQVDSQVTMMFWYRQQPGQSLTLIATANQGSEATYESGFVIDKFPISRPNLTFSTLTVSNMSPEDSSIYLCSVEQEGTGLLYYGYTFGSGTRLTVV.

The chain combines TRBV6-6 with TRBJ2-1; no reliable D call. This CDR3 is built from 11 residues. Trimming stripped 2 bases from V and 10 bases from J, with 6 bases between. The germline V gene has CDR1 MNHNY and CDR2 SVGAGI (reference sequence). CDR3 nucleotide sequence: TGTGCCAGCAGTTACCTTCAAGAGCAGTTCTTC. Translation: CASSYLQEQFF.

The V and J genes are TRBV27 and TRBJ1-6; D perhaps matches TRBD1 (6 bases). The CDR3 runs 16 residues. Germline CDR1 reads MNHEY; CDR2 reads SMNVEV (reference sequence). V gave up 5 bases and J gave up 0 bases, with 11 bases separating them. The CDR3 loop is CASSATGRSYNSPLHF. The CDR3 DNA reads TGTGCCAGCAGTGCGACAGGCCGCTCCTATAATTCACCCCTCCACTTT.

The gene calls are TRBV7-9 and TRBJ2-1; TRBD2 aligns across 7 bases. Unmatched junction bases numbered 4, after V lost 11 bases and J lost 6 bases. Germline V gene lookup returns CDR1 SEHNR and CDR2 FQNEAQ (reference sequence). This CDR3 has 11 amino acids. CDR3 nucleotide sequence: TGTGCCGCGGGGGTGGGCAATGAGCAGTTCTTC. It codes for CAAGVGNEQFF.

The genes are TRBV25-1 and TRBJ1-1; no reliable D call. CDR3 length: 14 residues. V dropped 1 base and J dropped 4 bases, with 10 bases sitting between them. Germline-derived CDR1 and CDR2 are MGHDK and SYGVNS. Written as DNA, the CDR3 is TGTGCCAGCAGTGAATTCTACGGTGGCACTGAAGCTTTCTTT. Translating gives CASSEFYGGTEAFF.

V and J are TRBV19 and TRBJ2-1; weak D call: TRBD1 (5 bases). CDR1 LNHDA and CDR2 SQIVND come from the germline V gene (reference sequence). The CDR3 covers 13 residues. V dropped 8 bases and J dropped 1 base, with 9 bases sitting between them. This CDR3 reads CASARASYNEQFF. CDR3 DNA sequence: TGTGCCAGTGCCAGGGCATCCTACAATGAGCAGTTCTTC.

The J gene is TRBJ2-1, the V gene TRBV30; 9 bases are a match to TRBD2. The germline gives CDR1 GTSNPN, CDR2 SVGIG (reference sequence). V shed 7 bases and J 2 bases; nucleotides not matched to a gene: 3. There are 13 residues in the CDR3. The CDR3 spells CAYSSGTYNEQFF. The CDR3 DNA follows: TGTGCCTACTCTAGCGGGACCTACAATGAGCAGTTCTTC.

This clonotype has just one count. The chain employs TRBV27 and TRBJ1-2; a possible D gene is TRBD1 (6 bases). V was trimmed by 4 bases and J by 2 bases, leaving 17 bases between them. This CDR3 region has 16 residues. The V gene's germline CDR1 is MNHEY and CDR2 SMNVEV (reference sequence). The CDR3 sequence: CASSSTPGEKNYGYTF. The DNA of the CDR3 is TGTGCCAGCAGTTCGACCCCAGGGGAAAAGAACTATGGCTACACCTTC.

Note on this clonotype: One junction end disagrees with the germline gene, perhaps due to a read error. The CDR3, as DNA: TGTGTCTGGAGTACTTCCCAGGGTCCGGAAGCTTTCTTT. Translating gives CVWSTSQGPEAFF. J is TRBJ1-1 and V is TRBV30; the D gene is possibly TRBD1 (5 bases). Germline V CDR1 and CDR2: GTSNPN, SVGIG (reference sequence). CDR3 length: 13 residues.

V usage is TRBV19 and J usage is TRBJ1-1; D perhaps matches TRBD1 (6 bases). V lost 8 bases to trimming and J lost 1 base, with 11 bases between them. Germline lookup yields CDR1 LNHDA and CDR2 SQIVND (reference sequence). The CDR3 loop spans 13 amino acids. The CDR3 protein is CASAPGQNTEAFF. The CDR3, as DNA: TGTGCCAGTGCTCCGGGACAGAACACTGAAGCTTTCTTT.

The chain joins TRBV29-1 to TRBJ2-7; tentatively, D is TRBD1 or TRBD2 (5 bases each). V was trimmed by 0 bases and J by 2 bases, leaving 11 bases between them. Germline V gene lookup returns CDR1 SQVTM and CDR2 ANQGSEA. CDR3 size: 14 residues. For the CDR3, the DNA is TGCAGCGTTGAAGATGGGTCGGGGCCCTACGAGCAGTACTTC. This sequence encodes CSVEDGSGPYEQYF.

This clonotype was counted once. The chain joins TRBV29-1 to TRBJ2-2; no clear D. There are 15 residues in the CDR3. CDR1 and CDR2 (germline): SQVTM, ANQGSEA. Trimming removed 4 bases at V and 1 base at J, with 13 bases between. CDR3 in amino acids: CSVAETKQNTGELFF. DNA for the CDR3: TGCAGCGTTGCAGAGACAAAACAGAACACCGGGGAGCTGTTTTTT.

The chain joins TRBV28 to TRBJ2-1; tentatively, D is TRBD2 (7 bases). Trimming took off 4 bases at V and 7 bases at J, with 20 bases between the two ends. Germline CDR1 reads MDHEN; CDR2 reads SYDVKM. The CDR3 is 16 amino acids. In nucleotides, the CDR3 is TGTGCCAGCAGTTGGTTTGCGGTCAGGGGAGGGAATGAGCAGTTCTTC. Encoded protein: CASSWFAVRGGNEQFF. Full variable domain (remainder filled in from reference TRBV28 and TRBJ2-1): DVKVTQSSRYLVKRTGEKVFLECVQDMDHENMFWYRQDPGLGLRLIYFSYDVKMKEKGDIPEGYSVSREKKERFSLILESASTNQTSMYLCASSWFAVRGGNEQFFGPGTRLTVL.

In its sample, this clonotype was seen once. CDR3 DNA sequence: TGCGCCAGCCTATCCGGGACAGGGGTCACCGGGGAGCTGTTTTTT. This sequence encodes CASLSGTGVTGELFF. This chain connects TRBV5-1 to TRBJ2-2; 10 nucleotides align to TRBD1. Germline V CDR1 and CDR2: SGHRS, YFSETQ. Trimming removed 7 bases from V and 4 bases from J; junction bases left unmatched: 7. This CDR3 spans 15 amino acids.

The V gene is TRBV9, the J gene TRBJ2-5, with 8 bases identical to TRBD2. V was clipped by 0 bases and J by 0 bases; unmatched bases: 7. The CDR3 runs 17 residues. Germline CDR1 is SGDLS and CDR2 is YYNGEE. The CDR3 protein is CASSVGDRAGDQETQYF. As DNA, the CDR3 is TGTGCCAGCAGCGTAGGTGACCGAGCGGGGGACCAAGAGACCCAGTACTTC.